This T cell receptor beta chain appears in the sequencing data of a study of CD8+ T cells in alopecia areata. Extraction of RNA preceded its reverse transcription into cDNA, which served as the sequencing template. This table comes from immunoSEQ multiplex PCR, and its TCRdb copy is limited to in-frame clones, with some not included. The sample records under 250,000 clones, around 50% being singletons. General study findings and limits: It was lesional scalp, especially alopecia totalis/universalis, that showed higher clonality than normal scalp.

The CDR3 contains 14 residues. Germline assignment: CDR1 MNHEY and CDR2 SMNVEV (reference sequence). The germline V and J ends were trimmed by 5 bases and 7 bases, with 14 bases remaining between them. This clone turned up a few times. Antigen specificity is unknown. The sequence was collected from a human donor in good health. The sequencing sample was made of CD8+ T cells sorted from blood. The V and J genes are TRBV27 and TRBJ1-4; D is possibly TRBD1 (6 bases). The CDR3 sequence: CASSPPDRAEKLFF. CDR3 bases: TGTGCCAGCAGTCCCCCGGACAGAGCTGAAAAACTGTTTTTT.